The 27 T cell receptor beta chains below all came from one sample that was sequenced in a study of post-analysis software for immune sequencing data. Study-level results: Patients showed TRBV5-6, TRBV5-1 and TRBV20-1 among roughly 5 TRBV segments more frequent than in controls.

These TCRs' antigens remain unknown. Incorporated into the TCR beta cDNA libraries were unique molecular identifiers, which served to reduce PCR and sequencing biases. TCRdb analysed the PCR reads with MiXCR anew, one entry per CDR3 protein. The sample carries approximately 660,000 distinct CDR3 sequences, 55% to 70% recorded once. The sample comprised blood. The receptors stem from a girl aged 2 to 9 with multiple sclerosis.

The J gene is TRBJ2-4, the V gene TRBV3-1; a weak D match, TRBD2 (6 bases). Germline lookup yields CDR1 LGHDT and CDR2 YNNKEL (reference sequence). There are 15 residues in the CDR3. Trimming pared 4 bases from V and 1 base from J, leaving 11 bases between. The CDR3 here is CASSPSGGAKNIQYF. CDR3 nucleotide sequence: TGTGCCAGCAGCCCTTCTGGAGGGGCCAAAAACATTCAGTACTTC.

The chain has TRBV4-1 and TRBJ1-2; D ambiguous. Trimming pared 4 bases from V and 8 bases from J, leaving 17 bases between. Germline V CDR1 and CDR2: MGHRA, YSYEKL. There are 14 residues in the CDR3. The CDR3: CASSPDTGNNGYTF. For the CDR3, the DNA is TGCGCCAGCAGCCCCGACACGGGGAATAACGGCTACACCTTC.

CDR3 in DNA: TGCGCCAGCAGCCTTGGAGCCGAGTTGGGGCTCCAAGAGACCCAGTACTTC. This translates into CASSLGAELGLQETQYF. The J gene is TRBJ2-5, the V gene TRBV4-1; TRBD1 is a possible D gene (5 bases). The germline V gene has CDR1 MGHRA and CDR2 YSYEKL. The V end was cut by 4 bases, the J end by 1 base, with 19 bases between. The CDR3 has 17 residues.

The CDR3, as DNA: TGTGCCAGCAGTGTATGGGATTCTAGGACCTACGAGCAGTACTTC. Amino acid sequence: CASSVWDSRTYEQYF. The rearrangement uses TRBV6-1 and TRBJ2-7, with D unresolved. Germline CDR1 and CDR2: MNHNS and SASEGT. V lost 4 bases, J lost 2 bases, and 15 bases lay in between. This CDR3 contains 15 residues.

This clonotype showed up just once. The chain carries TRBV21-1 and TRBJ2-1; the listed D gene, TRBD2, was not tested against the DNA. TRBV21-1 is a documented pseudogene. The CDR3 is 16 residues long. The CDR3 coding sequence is TGTGCCAGCAGCAAACGAGGGCCCGTGTTCTACAATGAGCAGTTCTTC. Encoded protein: CASSKRGPVFYNEQFF.

The CDR3 nucleotides read TGTGCCAGCAGCTTACAATCCGGGGAGCTGTTTTTT. Its translation: CASSLQSGELFF. This chain connects TRBV7-2 to TRBJ2-2, with D uncertain. The germline CDR1 and CDR2 sequences are SGHTA and FQGNSA. V shed 2 bases and J shed 6 bases, with 4 bases lying between them. CDR3 length: 12 amino acids.

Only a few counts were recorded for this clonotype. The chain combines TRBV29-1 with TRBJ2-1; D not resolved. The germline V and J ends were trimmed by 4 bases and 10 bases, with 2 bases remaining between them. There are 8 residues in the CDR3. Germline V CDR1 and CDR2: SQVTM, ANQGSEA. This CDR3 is CSVGEQFF. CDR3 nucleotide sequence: TGCAGCGTTGGAGAGCAGTTCTTC.

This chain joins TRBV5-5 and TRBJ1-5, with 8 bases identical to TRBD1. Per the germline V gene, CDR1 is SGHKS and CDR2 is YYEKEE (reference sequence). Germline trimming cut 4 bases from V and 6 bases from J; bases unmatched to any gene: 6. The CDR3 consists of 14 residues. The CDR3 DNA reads TGTGCCAGCAGCACCGGGACAGGAGGTCAGCCCCAGCATTTT. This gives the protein CASSTGTGGQPQHF.

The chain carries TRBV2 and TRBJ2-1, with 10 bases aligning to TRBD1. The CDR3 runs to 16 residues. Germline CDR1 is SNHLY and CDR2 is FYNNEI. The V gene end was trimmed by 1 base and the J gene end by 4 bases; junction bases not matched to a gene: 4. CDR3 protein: CASSEDRDRGYNEQFF. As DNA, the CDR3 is TGTGCCAGCAGTGAAGACCGGGACAGGGGTTACAATGAGCAGTTCTTC.

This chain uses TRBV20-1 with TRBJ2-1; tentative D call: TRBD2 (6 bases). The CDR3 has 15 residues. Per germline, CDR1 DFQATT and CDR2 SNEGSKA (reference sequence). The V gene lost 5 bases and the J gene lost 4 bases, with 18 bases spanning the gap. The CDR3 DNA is TGCAGTGCTCATCTTATAGCGGCAAATTACAATGAGCAGTTCTTC. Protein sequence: CSAHLIAANYNEQFF.

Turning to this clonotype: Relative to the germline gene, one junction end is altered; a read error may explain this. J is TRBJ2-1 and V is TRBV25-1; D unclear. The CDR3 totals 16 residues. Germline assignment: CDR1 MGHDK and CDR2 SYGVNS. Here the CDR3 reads CASSESPGSSYSEQFF. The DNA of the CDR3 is TGTGCCAGCAGTGAATCTCCGGGTTCCTCCTACAGTGAGCAGTTCTTC.

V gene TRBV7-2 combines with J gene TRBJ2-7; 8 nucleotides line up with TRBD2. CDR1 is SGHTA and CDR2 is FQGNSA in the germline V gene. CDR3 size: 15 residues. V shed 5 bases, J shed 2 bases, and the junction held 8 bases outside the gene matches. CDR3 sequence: CASSPLAGRTYEQYF. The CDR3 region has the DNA TGTGCCAGCAGCCCATTAGCGGGGCGGACCTACGAGCAGTACTTC.

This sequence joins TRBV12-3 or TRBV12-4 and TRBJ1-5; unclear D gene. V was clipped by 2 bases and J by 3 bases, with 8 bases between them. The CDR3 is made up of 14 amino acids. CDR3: CASSLYGINQPQHF. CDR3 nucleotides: TGTGCCAGCAGTTTATACGGTATCAATCAGCCCCAGCATTTT.

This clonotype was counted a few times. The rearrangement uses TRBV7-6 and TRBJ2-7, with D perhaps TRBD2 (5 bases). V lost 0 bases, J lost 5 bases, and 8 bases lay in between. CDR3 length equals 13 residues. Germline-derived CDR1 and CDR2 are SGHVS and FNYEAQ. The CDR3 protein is CASSLAGEDEQYF. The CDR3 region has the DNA TGTGCCAGCAGCTTAGCGGGAGAGGACGAGCAGTACTTC.

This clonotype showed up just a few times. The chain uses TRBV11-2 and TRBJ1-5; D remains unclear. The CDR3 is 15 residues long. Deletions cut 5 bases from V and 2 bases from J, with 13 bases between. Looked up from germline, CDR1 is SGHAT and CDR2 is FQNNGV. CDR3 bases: TGTGCCAGCAGCCTGGACGGGTTGGGCAATCAGCCCCAGCATTTT. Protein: CASSLDGLGNQPQHF. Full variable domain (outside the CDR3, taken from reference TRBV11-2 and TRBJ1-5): EAGVAQSPRYKIIEKRQSVAFWCNPISGHATLYWYQQILGQGPKLLIQFQNNGVVDDSQLPKDRFSAERLKGVDSTLKIQPAKLEDSAVYLCASSLDGLGNQPQHFGDGTRLSIL.

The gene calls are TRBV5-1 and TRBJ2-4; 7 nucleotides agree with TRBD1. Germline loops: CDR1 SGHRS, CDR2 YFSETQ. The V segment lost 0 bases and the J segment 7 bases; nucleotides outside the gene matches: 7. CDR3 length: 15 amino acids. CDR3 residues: CASSLETGIANIQYF. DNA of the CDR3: TGCGCCAGCAGCTTGGAGACAGGGATCGCCAACATTCAGTACTTC.

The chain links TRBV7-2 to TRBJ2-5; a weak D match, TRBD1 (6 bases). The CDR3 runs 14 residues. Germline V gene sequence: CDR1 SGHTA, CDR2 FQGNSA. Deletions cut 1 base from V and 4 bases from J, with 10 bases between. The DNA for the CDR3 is TGTGCCAGCAGCTTAGACAGGGAGAGAGAGACCCAGTACTTC. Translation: CASSLDRERETQYF.

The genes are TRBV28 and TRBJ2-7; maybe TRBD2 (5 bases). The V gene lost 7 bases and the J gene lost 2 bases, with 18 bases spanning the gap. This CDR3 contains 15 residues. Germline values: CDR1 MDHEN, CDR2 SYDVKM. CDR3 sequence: CASTLSAPPTYEQYF. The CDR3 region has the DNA TGTGCCAGCACACTTAGCGCCCCTCCTACCTACGAGCAGTACTTC.

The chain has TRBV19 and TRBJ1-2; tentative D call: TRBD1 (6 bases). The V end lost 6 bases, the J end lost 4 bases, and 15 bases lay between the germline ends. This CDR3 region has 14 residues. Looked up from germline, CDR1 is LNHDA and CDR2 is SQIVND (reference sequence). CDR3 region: CASSPQGAGYGYTF. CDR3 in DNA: TGTGCCAGTAGCCCACAGGGTGCAGGCTATGGCTACACCTTC.

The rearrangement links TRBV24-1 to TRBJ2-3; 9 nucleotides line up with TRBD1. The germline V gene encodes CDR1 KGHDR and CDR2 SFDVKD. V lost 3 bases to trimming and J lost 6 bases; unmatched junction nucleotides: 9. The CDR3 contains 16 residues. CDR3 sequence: CATSDIGTGRSDTQYF. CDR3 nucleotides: TGTGCCACCAGTGATATAGGGACAGGGCGAAGCGATACGCAGTATTTT.

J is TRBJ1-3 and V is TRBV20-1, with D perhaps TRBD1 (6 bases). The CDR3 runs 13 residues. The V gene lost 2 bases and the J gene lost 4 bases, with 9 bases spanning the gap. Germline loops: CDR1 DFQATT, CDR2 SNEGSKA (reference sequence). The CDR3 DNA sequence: TGCAGTGCTAGACTGGACAGCGGAAACACCATATATTTT. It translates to CSARLDSGNTIYF.

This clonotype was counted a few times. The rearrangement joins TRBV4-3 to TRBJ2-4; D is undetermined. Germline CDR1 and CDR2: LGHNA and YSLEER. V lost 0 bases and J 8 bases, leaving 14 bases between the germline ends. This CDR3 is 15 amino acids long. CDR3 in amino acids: CASSQDLRGLDIQYF. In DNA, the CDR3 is TGCGCCAGCAGCCAAGACCTGCGTGGTTTGGACATTCAGTACTTC.

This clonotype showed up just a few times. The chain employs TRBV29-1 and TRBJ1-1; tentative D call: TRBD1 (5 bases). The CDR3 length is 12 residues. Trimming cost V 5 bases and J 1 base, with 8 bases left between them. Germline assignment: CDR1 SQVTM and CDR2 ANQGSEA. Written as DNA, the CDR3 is TGCAGCGTTACGGGACCGAACACTGAAGCTTTCTTT. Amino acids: CSVTGPNTEAFF. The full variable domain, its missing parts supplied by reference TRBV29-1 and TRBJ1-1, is SAVISQKPSRDICQRGTSLTIQCQVDSQVTMMFWYRQQPGQSLTLIATANQGSEATYESGFVIDKFPISRPNLTFSTLTVSNMSPEDSSIYLCSVTGPNTEAFFGQGTRLTVV.

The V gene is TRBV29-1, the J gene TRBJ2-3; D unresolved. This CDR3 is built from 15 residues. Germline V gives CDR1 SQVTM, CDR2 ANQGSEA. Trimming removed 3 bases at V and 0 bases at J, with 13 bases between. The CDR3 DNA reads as TGCAGCGTTGATGGGATCTTCCCTAGCACAGATACGCAGTATTTT. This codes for CSVDGIFPSTDTQYF.

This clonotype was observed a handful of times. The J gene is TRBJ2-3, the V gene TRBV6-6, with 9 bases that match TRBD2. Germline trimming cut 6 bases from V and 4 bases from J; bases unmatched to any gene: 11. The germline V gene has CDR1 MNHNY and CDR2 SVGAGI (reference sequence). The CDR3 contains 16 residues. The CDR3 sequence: CASSLTPGLAPDTQYF. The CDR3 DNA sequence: TGTGCCAGCAGCCTTACTCCGGGACTAGCTCCAGATACGCAGTATTTT.

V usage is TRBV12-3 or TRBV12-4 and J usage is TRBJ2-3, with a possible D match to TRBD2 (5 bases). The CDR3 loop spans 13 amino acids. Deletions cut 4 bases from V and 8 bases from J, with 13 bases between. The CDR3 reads CASSSGSLVTQYF. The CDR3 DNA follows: TGTGCCAGCAGTTCGGGGTCCTTAGTTACGCAGTATTTT.

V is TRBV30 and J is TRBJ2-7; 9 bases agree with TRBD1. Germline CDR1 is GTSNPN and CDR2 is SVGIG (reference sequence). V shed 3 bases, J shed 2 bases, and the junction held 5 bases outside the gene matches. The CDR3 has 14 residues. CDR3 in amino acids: CAWSGQGRTYEQYV. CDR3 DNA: TGTGCCTGGAGCGGACAGGGGAGAACCTACGAGCAGTACGTC.